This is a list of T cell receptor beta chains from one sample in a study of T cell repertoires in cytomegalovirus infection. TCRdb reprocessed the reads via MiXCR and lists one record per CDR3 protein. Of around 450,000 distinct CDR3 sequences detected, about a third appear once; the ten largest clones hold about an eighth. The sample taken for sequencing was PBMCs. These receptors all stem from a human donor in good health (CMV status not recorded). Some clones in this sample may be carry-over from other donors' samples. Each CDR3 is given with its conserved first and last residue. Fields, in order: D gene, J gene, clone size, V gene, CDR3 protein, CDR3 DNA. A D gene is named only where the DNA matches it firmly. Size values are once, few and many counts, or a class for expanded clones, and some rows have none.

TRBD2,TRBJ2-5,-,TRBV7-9,CASSLERPLLGLAGLETQYF,TGTGCCAGCAGCTTAGAAAGACCCCTCCTAGGACTAGCGGGGCTAGAGACCCAGTACTTC
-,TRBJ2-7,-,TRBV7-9,CASSLTQTSYEQYF,TGTGCCAGCAGCTTAACACAAACCTCCTACGAGCAGTACTTC
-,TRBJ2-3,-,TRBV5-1,CASSPASTDTQYF,TGCGCCAGCAGCCCCGCTAGCACAGATACGCAGTATTTT
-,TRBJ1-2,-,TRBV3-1,CASSHTRHYGYTF,TGTGCCAGCAGCCACACACGCCACTATGGCTACACCTTC
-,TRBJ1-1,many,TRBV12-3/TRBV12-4,CASSTSGTEKAFF,TGTGCCAGCAGTACAAGCGGGACCGAGAAAGCTTTCTTT
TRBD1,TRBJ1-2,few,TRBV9,CASSESSGTANYGYTF,TGTGCCAGCAGCGAGAGTTCCGGGACAGCTAACTATGGCTACACCTTC
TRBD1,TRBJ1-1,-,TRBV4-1,CASSQATGGNTEAFF,TGCGCCAGCAGCCAGGCGACAGGGGGGAACACTGAAGCTTTCTTT
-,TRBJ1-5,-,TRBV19,CASSITVGREEHF,TGTGCCAGTAGTATTACCGTTGGCAGGGAGGAACATTTT
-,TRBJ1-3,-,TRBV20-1,CSARDMAGDSSGNTIYF,TGCAGTGCTAGAGATATGGCAGGTGACAGCTCTGGAAACACCATATATTTT
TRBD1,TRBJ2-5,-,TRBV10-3,CAISGTGTGMGETQYF,TGTGCCATCAGTGGAACCGGGACAGGGATGGGAGAGACCCAGTACTTC
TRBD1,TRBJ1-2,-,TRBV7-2,CASSPGGGAGTGLYGYTF,TGTGCCAGCAGCCCGGGGGGGGGGGCCGGGACAGGGTTATATGGCTACACCTTC
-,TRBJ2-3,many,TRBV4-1,CASSQEQVTDTQYF,TGCGCCAGCAGCCAAGAACAGGTGACAGATACGCAGTATTTT
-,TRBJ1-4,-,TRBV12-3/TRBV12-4,CASSFLDSLGKLFF,TGTGCCAGCAGTTTCCTGGACAGCCTGGGAAAACTGTTTTTT
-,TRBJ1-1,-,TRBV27,CASSFDSNTEAFF,TGTGCCAGCAGTTTCGACAGTAACACTGAAGCTTTCTTT
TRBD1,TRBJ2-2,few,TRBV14,CASSLNPGTGNGELFF,TGTGCCAGCAGCCTTAATCCCGGGACAGGGAACGGGGAGCTGTTTTTT
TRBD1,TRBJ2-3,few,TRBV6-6,CASSYPPTGGTDTQYF,TGTGCCAGCAGTTACCCGCCGACAGGGGGGACAGATACGCAGTATTTT
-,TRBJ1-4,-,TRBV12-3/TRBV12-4,CASSLGKPYWATNEKLFF,TGTGCCAGCAGTTTAGGCAAGCCGTATTGGGCAACTAATGAAAAACTGTTTTTT
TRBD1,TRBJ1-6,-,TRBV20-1,CSAVEGADNSPLHF,TGCAGTGCCGTAGAGGGGGCGGATAATTCACCCCTCCACTTT
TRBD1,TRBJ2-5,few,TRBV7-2,CASSLPGQGETQYF,TGTGCCAGCAGCTTACCGGGACAGGGTGAGACCCAGTACTTC
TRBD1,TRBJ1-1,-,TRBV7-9,CASSPRDRGNTEAFF,TGTGCCAGCAGCCCCCGGGACAGGGGCAACACTGAAGCTTTCTTT
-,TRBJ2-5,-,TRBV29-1,CSVHGSFQETQYF,TGCAGCGTTCATGGGTCCTTCCAAGAGACCCAGTACTTC
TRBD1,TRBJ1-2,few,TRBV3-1,CASSQLQGKAGYTF,TGTGCCAGCAGCCAGTTACAGGGGAAGGCTGGCTACACCTTC
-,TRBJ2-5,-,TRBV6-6,CARGQGGLKETQYF,TGTGCCAGGGGCCAGGGGGGGCTAAAAGAGACCCAGTACTTC
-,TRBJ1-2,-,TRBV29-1,CSVDSIQNYGYTF,TGCAGCGTTGATAGTATCCAGAACTATGGCTACACCTTC
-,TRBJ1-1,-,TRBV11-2,CASSLRVPGHPAFF,TGTGCCAGCAGCTTAAGGGTTCCGGGACACCCAGCTTTCTTT
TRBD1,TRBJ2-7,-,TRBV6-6,CASSTGQGGRRSSYEQYF,TGTGCCAGCAGTACCGGACAGGGGGGACGACGAAGCTCCTACGAGCAGTACTTC
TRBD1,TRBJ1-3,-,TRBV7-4,CASRHPGQRTPGNTIYF,TGTGCCAGCAGACATCCGGGACAGCGCACCCCTGGAAACACCATATATTTT
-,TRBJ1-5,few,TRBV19,CASSAPGHSNQPQHF,TGTGCCAGTAGTGCTCCGGGACATAGCAATCAGCCCCAGCATTTT
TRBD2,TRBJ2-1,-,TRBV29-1,CSVEGRGSSYNEQFF,TGCAGCGTTGAAGGGCGGGGGAGCTCCTACAATGAGCAGTTCTTC
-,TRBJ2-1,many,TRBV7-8,CASSLASAEQFF,TGTGCCAGCAGCTTAGCGAGTGCTGAGCAGTTCTTC
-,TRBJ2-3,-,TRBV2,CASSERGNFDTQYF,TGTGCCAGCAGTGAGAGGGGAAACTTCGATACGCAGTATTTT